The present T cell receptor beta chain was sequenced within a study of T cell changes during pregnancy in multiple sclerosis (dated by TCRdb to 2018 to 2020). Describing the broader study: The study examined how the T cell repertoire changed over the course of pregnancy in women with multiple sclerosis.

The CDR3 covers 15 residues, taking in both the cysteine and the phenylalanine. Left in the record is the CDR3 DNA by itself, 45 bases read in frame from the first base. CDR1 MGHRA and CDR2 YSYEKL were looked up in the germline V gene. V ends up 1 base short and J 0 bases short, with an unmatched junction base count of 0. Libraries came from the immunoSEQ multiplex PCR assay. Held by TCRdb, this immuneACCESS table contains in-frame sequences only and omits some clones. Under half of the omission traces to an unresolved V gene where checked; the cause of the rest is unknown. A total of about 80,000 clones appear in this sample, around 94% of them only once. The ten largest make up roughly 0.93% of the sample. Details on this clone: Its binding antigen is unknown. Base qualities are not recorded, but no much larger clone differs from it by a single base.

Source: peripheral blood, taken in the second trimester of pregnancy. The V gene is TRBV4-1 and the J gene is TRBJ2-7; 10 bases in between match TRBD2. The source is a female donor in good health, enrolled as a control in a pregnancy study. CDR3 region: CASSQVAGGSYEQYF. The DNA reads as follows: TGCGCCAGCAGCCAAGTAGCGGGGGGCTCCTACGAGCAGTACTTC.